The rows below give T cell receptor beta chains drawn from one sample of a study of T cell responses to AZD1222 COVID-19 vaccine. Assay: immunoSEQ multiplex PCR; the TCRdb copy retains only in-frame clones and omits some. The data show 150,000 or so clones, with around nine tenths seen just once and 2.5% to 3% held by the top ten. The source was peripheral blood, collected on day 0 of AZD1222 vaccination. All receptors come from an adult in good health. CDR3s include the opening cysteine and the closing phenylalanine or tryptophan. D genes are given only for firm matches. The size entry is marked missing in some rows and otherwise reads once, few, many or a size class.

clone size | D gene | J gene | V gene | CDR3 DNA | CDR3 protein
NA | TRBD1 | TRBJ2-7 | TRBV3-1/TRBV3-2 | TGTGCCAGCAGCCCTGCTCGCGGACAGGGGGTCAACGAGCAGTACTTC | CASSPARGQGVNEQYF
NA | TRBD1 | TRBJ2-4 | TRBV5-4 | TGTGCCAGCAGTCCTCGGACAGGGTACATTCAGTACTTC | CASSPRTGYIQYF
NA | NA | TRBJ1-3 | TRBV2 | TGTGCCAGCTCGGAAAGCTCTGGAAACACCATATATTTT | CASSESSGNTIYF
NA | NA | TRBJ1-6 | TRBV6-1 | TGTGCCAGCAGTGAACAGGGAGGCTCCTATAATTCACCCCTCCACTTT | CASSEQGGSYNSPLHF
NA | TRBD1 | TRBJ2-7 | TRBV11-2 | TGTGCCAGCAGCTTACGGGACAGGGGCTACGAGCAGTACTTC | CASSLRDRGYEQYF
once | NA | TRBJ1-5 | TRBV4-1 | TGCGCCAGCGGAACACAGGGATATAGCAATCAGCCCCAGCATTTT | CASGTQGYSNQPQHF
NA | NA | TRBJ1-3 | TRBV9 | TGTGCCAGCAGCGTAGGGGGGGCAGGAAACACCATATATTTT | CASSVGGAGNTIYF
NA | NA | TRBJ2-3 | TRBV7-2 | TGTGCCAGCAGCTTAGGAGTAGCGACAAATGCAGATACGCAGTATTTT | CASSLGVATNADTQYF
NA | TRBD1 | TRBJ2-2 | TRBV28 | TGTGCCAGCAGTTTACCCCGTCGGACAGGGGGGACCGGGGAGCTGTTTTTT | CASSLPRRTGGTGELFF
NA | NA | TRBJ1-5 | TRBV6-5 | TGTGCCAGCACCCCGGGGGGACCTAGCAATCAGCCCCAGCATTTT | CASTPGGPSNQPQHF
NA | NA | TRBJ1-2 | TRBV19 | TGTGCCAGTAGTGGGATAAACCAGGTATCCCAAGGGGGCTACACCTTC | CASSGINQVSQGGYTF
NA | TRBD1 | TRBJ1-2 | TRBV3-1/TRBV3-2 | TGTGCCAGCAGCCAAAGGCAGGGGGCTGGCTACACCTTC | CASSQRQGAGYTF
NA | NA | TRBJ1-1 | TRBV9 | TGTGCCAGCAGCGTATATGGGGGGACTGAAGCTTTCTTT | CASSVYGGTEAFF
NA | NA | TRBJ2-3 | TRBV5-1 | TGCGCCAGCAGCCTTACTTTAACAGATACGCAGTATTTT | CASSLTLTDTQYF
NA | NA | TRBJ2-1 | TRBV7-9 | TGTGCCAGCAGCTTAGTCGGACAATTCTACAATGAGCAGTTCTTC | CASSLVGQFYNEQFF
few | NA | TRBJ2-5 | TRBV7-8 | TGTGCCAGCAGCTTAGCTTCATCCGGGGGGACCCAGTACTTC | CASSLASSGGTQYF
once | TRBD1 | TRBJ1-2 | TRBV4-1 | TGCGCCAGCAGCCAACCCACGGGACAGGGGAGCTATGGCTACACCTTC | CASSQPTGQGSYGYTF
NA | NA | TRBJ2-7 | TRBV5-1 | TGCGCCAGCAACCCAGGGGCAGGCTACGAGCAGTACTTC | CASNPGAGYEQYF
NA | TRBD1 | TRBJ1-2 | TRBV5-4 | TGTGCCAGCAGGACGGGACAGCGGACCGCTGACGGCTACACCTTC | CASRTGQRTADGYTF
once | TRBD1 | TRBJ1-2 | TRBV19 | TGTGCCAGTACCCTCGGGACAGGAGCTAACTATGGCTACACCTTC | CASTLGTGANYGYTF
NA | NA | TRBJ1-2 | TRBV7-9 | TGTGCCAGCAGCCCCTACCCGGGCGGCTACACCTTC | CASSPYPGGYTF
NA | TRBD2 | TRBJ2-5 | TRBV29-1 | TGCAGCGTTGACGTCACGTCGAGACTAGCGGGAGGGCTCCTACAAGAGACCCAGTACTTC | CSVDVTSRLAGGLLQETQYF